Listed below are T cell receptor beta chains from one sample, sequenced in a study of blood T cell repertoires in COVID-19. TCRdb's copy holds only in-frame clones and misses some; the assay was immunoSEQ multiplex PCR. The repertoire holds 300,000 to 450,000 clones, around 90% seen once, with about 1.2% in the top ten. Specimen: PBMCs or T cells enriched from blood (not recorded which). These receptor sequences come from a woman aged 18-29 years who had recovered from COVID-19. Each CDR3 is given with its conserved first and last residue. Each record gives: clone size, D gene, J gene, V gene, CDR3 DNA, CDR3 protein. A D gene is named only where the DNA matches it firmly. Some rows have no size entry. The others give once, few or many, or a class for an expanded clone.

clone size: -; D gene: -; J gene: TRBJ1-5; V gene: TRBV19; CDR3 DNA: TGTGCCAGTAGTTCCGACTCGGGGGGGCAGCCCCAGCATTTT; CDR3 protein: CASSSDSGGQPQHF
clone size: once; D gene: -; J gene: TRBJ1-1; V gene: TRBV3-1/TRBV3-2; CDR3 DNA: TGTGCCAGCAGCCTCCGGGAAAACACTGAAGCTTTCTTT; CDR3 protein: CASSLRENTEAFF
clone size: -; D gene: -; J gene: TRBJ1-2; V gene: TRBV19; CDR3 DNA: TGTGCCAGTAGTAGCGGACAGCATAACTATGGCTACACCTTC; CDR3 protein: CASSSGQHNYGYTF
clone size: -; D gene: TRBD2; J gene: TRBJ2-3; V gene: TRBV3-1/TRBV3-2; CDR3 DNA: TGTGCCAGCAGCCCCTACTCTTTAGCGGGGGGATTCACAGATACGCAGTATTTT; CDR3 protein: CASSPYSLAGGFTDTQYF
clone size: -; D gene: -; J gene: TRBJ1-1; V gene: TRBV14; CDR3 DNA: TGTGCCAGCAGCCAGGCAGGGCTAGAAGCTTTCTTT; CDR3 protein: CASSQAGLEAFF
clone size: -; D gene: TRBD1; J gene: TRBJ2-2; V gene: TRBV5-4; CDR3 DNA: TGTGCCAGCAGCCGGGACAGGGGGACCGCCACCGGGGAGCTGTTTTTT; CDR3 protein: CASSRDRGTATGELFF
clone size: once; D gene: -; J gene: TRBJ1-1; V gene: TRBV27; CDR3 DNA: TGTGCCAGCACCATCGGGGGGTCCACTGAAGCTTTCTTT; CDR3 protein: CASTIGGSTEAFF
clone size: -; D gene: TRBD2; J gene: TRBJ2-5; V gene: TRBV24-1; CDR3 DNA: TGTGCCACCAGTGTTGAGCGGGGTATTCAAGAGACCCAGTACTTC; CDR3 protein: CATSVERGIQETQYF
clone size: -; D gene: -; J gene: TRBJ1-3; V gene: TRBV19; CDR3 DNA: TGTGCCAGCACCTCAGGGTCCTCTGGAAACACCATATATTTT; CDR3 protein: CASTSGSSGNTIYF
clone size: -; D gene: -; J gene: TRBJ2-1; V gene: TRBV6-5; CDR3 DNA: TGTGCCAGCAGGATTGAGGGGAGGGGGTACAATGAGCAGTTCTTC; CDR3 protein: CASRIEGRGYNEQFF
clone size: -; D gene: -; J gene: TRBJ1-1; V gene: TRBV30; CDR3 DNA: TGTGCCTGGAGTGTACTGGACAGAGGCTTGCCTGAAGCTTTCTTT; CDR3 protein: CAWSVLDRGLPEAFF
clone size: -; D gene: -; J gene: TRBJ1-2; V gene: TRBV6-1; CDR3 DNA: TGTGCCAGCAGTGAAGCGGGAGGGGGGCTTGGCTACACCTTC; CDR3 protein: CASSEAGGGLGYTF
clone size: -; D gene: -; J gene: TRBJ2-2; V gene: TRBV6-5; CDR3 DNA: TGTGCCAGCACCCCAGGGCACATCAACACCGGGGAGCTGTTTTTT; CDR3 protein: CASTPGHINTGELFF
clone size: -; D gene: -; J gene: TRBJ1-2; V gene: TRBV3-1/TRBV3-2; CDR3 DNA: TGTGCCAGCAGCCAAGTGAGTTCCAGGAACTATGGCTACACCTTC; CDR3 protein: CASSQVSSRNYGYTF
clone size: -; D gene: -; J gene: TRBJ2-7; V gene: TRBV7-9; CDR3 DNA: TGTGCCAGCAGCCCTAAAGACAGCACCTACGAGCAGTACTTC; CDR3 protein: CASSPKDSTYEQYF
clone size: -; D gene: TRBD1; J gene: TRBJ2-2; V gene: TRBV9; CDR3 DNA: TGTGCCAGCAGCGGTCGACAGGGTGTAGGCACCGGGGAGCTGTTTTTT; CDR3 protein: CASSGRQGVGTGELFF
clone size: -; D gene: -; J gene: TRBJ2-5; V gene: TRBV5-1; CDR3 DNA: TGCGCCAGCAGCTTGGGAGCGCTGGAGACCCAGTACTTC; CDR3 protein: CASSLGALETQYF
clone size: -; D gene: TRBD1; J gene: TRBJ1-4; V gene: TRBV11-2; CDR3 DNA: TGTGCCAGCAGCTTAGGTCGTGGGACAGGGTATAGGTATGAAAAACTGTTTTTT; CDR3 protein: CASSLGRGTGYRYEKLFF
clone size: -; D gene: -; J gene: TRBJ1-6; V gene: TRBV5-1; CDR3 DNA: TGCGCCAGCAGCTCTGCCCCACTTAACTATAATTCACCCCTCCACTTT; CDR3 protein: CASSSAPLNYNSPLHF
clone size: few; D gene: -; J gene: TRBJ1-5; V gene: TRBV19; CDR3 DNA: TGTGCCAGTAGTCCCCGCGGGTCGAGCAATCAGCCCCAGCATTTT; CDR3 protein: CASSPRGSSNQPQHF
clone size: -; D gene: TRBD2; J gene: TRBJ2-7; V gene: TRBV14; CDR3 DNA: TGTGCCAGCAGCCGCGGGGGACTCCGGGGGTCCTACGAGCAGTACTTC; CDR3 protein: CASSRGGLRGSYEQYF
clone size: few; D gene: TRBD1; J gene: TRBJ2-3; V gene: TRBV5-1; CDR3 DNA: TGCGCCAGCAGCTTGGGCGGGACAGGGCCCTATAGCACAGATACGCAGTATTTT; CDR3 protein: CASSLGGTGPYSTDTQYF
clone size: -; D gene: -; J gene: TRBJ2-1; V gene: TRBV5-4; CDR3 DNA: TGTGCCAGCAGCTTGGTCCGGGGGGCCACTAGGGGGAATGAGCAGTTCTTC; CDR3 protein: CASSLVRGATRGNEQFF
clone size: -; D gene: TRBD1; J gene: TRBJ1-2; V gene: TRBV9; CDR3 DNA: TGTGCCAGCAGTAAAAGCGACAGGGACAACTATGGCTACACCTTC; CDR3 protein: CASSKSDRDNYGYTF
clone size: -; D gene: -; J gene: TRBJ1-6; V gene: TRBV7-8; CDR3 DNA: TGTGCCAGCAGCTTAACCGAAGGGAGTAATTCACCCCTCCACTTT; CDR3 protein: CASSLTEGSNSPLHF
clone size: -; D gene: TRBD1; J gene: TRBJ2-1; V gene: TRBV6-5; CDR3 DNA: TGTGCCAGCAGTTATGGAAAGGTGGACAGGGGACATGAGCAGTTCTTC; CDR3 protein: CASSYGKVDRGHEQFF
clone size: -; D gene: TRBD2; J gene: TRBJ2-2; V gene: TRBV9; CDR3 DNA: TGTGCCAGCAGCGTAAGCGGGGAGCCCAGCAACGGGGAGCTGTTTTTT; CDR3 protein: CASSVSGEPSNGELFF